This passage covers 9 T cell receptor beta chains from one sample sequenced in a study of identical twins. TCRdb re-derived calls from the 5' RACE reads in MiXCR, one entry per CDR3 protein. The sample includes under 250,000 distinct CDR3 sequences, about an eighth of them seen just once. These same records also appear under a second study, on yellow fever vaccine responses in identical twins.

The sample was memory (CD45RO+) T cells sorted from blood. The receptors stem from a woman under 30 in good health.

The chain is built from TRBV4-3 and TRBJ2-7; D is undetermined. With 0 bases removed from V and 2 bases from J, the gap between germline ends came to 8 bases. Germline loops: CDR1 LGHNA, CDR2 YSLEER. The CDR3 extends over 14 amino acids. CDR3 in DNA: TGCGCCAGCAGCCAAGAGTACGGAACCTACGAGCAGTACTTC. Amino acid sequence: CASSQEYGTYEQYF.

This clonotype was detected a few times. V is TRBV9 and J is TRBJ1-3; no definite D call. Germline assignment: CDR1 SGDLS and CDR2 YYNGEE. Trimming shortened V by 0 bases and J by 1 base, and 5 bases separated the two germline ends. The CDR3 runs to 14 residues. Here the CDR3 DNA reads TGTGCCAGCAGCGTAGAGGATTCTGGAAACACCATATATTTT. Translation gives CASSVEDSGNTIYF.

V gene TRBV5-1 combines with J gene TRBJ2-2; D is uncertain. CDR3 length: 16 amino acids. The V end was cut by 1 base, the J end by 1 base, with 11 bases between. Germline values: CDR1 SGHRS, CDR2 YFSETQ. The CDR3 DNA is TGCGCCAGCAGCTTGTTTTCGGGTGGGAACACCGGGGAGCTGTTTTTT. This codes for CASSLFSGGNTGELFF.

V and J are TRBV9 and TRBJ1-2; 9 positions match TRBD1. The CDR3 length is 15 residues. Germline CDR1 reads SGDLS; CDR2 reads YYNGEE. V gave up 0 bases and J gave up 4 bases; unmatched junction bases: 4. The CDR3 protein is CASSVGRGQGYGYTF. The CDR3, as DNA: TGTGCCAGCAGCGTAGGCCGGGGACAGGGCTATGGCTACACCTTC.

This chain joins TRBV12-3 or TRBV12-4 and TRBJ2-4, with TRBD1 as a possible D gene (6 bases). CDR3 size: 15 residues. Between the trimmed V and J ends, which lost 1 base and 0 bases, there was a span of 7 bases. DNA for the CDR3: TGTGCCAGCAGTTTAGGGGGGCCAGCCAAAAACATTCAGTACTTC. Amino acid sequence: CASSLGGPAKNIQYF.

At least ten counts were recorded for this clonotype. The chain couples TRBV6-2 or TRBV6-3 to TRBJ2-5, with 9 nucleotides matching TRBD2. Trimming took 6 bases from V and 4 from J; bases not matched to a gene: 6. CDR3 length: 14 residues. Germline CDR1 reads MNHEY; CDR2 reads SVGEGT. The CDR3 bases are TGTGCCAGCAGCCCAGGGACTAGCTTAGAGACCCAGTACTTC. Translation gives CASSPGTSLETQYF.

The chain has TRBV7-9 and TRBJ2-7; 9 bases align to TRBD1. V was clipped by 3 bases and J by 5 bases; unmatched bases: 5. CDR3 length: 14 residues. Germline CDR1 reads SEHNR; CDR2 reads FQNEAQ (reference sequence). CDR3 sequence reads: CASSFGTGIHEQYF. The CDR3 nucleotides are TGTGCCAGCAGCTTTGGGACAGGGATCCACGAGCAGTACTTC.

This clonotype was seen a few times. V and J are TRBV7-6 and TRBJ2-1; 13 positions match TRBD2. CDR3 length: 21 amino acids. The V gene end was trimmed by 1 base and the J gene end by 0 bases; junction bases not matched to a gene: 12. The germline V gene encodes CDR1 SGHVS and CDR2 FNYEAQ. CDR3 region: CASSLVAPGTSGTSSYNEQFF. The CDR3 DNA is TGTGCCAGCAGCTTAGTGGCCCCCGGGACTAGCGGGACGAGCTCCTACAATGAGCAGTTCTTC.

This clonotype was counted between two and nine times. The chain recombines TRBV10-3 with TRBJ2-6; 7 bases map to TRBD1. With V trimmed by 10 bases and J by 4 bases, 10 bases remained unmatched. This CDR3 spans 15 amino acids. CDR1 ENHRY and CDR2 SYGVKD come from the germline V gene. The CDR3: CATTLGQDGANVLTF. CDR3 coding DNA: TGTGCCACCACCCTTGGACAGGACGGGGCCAACGTCCTGACTTTC.